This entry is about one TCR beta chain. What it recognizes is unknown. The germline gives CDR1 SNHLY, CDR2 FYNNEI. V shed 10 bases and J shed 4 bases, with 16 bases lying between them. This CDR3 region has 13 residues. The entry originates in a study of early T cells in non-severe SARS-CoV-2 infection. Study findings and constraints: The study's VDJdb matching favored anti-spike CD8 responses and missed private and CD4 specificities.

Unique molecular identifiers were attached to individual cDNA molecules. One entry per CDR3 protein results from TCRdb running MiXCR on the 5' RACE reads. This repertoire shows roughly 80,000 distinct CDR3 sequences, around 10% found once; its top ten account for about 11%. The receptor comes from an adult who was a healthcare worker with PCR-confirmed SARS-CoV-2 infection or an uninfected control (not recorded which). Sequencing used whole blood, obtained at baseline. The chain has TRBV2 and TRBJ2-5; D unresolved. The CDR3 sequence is CAKAPSTRETQYF. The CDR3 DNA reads TGTGCCAAGGCGCCTTCCACTCGAGAGACCCAGTACTTC. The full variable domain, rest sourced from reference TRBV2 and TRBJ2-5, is EPEVTQTPSHQVTQMGQEVILRCVPISNHLYFYWYRQILGQKVEFLVSFYNNEISEKSEIFDDQFSVERPDGSNFTLKIRSTKLEDSAMYFCAKAPSTRETQYFGPGTRLLVL.